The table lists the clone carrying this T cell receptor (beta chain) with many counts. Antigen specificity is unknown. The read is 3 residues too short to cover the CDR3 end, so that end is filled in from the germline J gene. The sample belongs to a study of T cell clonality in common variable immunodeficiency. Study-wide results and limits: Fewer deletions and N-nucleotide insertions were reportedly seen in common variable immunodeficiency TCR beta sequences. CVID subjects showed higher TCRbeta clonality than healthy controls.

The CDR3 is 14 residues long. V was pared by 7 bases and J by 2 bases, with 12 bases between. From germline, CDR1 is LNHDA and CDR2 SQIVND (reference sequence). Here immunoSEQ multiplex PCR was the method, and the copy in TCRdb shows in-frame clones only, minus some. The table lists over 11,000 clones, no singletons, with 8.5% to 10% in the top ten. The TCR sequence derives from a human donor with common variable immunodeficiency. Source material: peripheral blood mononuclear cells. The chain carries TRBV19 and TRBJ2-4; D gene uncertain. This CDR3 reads CASTETTTKNIQYF. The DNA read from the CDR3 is TGTGCCAGTACCGAGACAACCACCAAAAACATT.